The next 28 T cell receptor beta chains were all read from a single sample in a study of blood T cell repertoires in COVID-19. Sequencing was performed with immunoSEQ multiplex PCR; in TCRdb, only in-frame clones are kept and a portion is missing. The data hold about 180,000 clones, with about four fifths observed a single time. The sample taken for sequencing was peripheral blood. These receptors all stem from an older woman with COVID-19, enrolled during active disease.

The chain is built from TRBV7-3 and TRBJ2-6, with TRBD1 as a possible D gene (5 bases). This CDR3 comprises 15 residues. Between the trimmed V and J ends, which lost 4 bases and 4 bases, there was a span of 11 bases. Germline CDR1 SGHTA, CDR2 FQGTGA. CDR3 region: CASSYQGGGANVLTF. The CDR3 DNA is TGTGCCAGCAGCTACCAGGGTGGCGGGGCCAACGTCCTGACTTTC.

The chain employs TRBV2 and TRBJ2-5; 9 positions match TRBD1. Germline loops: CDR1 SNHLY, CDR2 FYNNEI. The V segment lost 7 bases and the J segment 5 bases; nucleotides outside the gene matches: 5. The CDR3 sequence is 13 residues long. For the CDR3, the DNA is TGTGCCAGCAAAGACAGGGGGTGGGAGACCCAGTACTTC. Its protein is CASKDRGWETQYF.

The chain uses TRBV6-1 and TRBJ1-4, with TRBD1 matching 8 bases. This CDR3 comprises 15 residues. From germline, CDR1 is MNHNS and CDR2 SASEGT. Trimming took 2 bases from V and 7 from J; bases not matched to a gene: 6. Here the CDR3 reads CASSEFRGQIEKLFF. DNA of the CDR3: TGTGCCAGCAGTGAATTCAGGGGGCAAATTGAAAAACTGTTTTTT.

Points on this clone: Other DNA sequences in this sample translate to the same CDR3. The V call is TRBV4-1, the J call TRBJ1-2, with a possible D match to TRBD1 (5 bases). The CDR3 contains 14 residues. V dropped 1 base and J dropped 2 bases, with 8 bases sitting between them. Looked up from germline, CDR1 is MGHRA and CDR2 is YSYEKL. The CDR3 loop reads CASSQVAGNYGYTF. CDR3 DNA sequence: TGCGCCAGCAGCCAAGTGGCAGGGAACTATGGCTACACCTTC.

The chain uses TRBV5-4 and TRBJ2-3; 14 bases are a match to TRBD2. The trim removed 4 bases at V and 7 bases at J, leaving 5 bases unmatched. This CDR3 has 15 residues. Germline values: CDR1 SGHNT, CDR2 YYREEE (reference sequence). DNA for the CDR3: TGTGCCAGCAGCGTGGGACTAGCGGGAGAGAATACGCAGTATTTT. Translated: CASSVGLAGENTQYF.

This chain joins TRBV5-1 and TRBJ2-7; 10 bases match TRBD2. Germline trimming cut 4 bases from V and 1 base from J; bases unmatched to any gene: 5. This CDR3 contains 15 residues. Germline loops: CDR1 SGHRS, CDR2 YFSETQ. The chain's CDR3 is CASSGQAGGSYEQYF. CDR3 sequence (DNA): TGCGCCAGCAGCGGGCAAGCGGGAGGGTCCTACGAGCAGTACTTC. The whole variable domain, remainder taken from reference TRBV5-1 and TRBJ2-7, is KAGVTQTPRYLIKTRGQQVTLSCSPISGHRSVSWYQQTPGQGLQFLFEYFSETQRNKGNFPGRFSGRQFSNSRSEMNVSTLELGDSALYLCASSGQAGGSYEQYFGPGTRLTVT.

The CDR3, as DNA: TGTGCCACAGGCGGGACTAGCGGGAGGGATTACACAGATACGCAGTATTTT. It yields the protein CATGGTSGRDYTDTQYF. The chain combines TRBV5-4 with TRBJ2-3; 16 nucleotides line up with TRBD2. Germline V gene data show CDR1 as SGHNT and CDR2 as YYREEE (reference sequence). J was trimmed by 2 bases and V by 9 bases; bases with no gene match: 9. The CDR3 runs 17 residues. The variable domain in full, with the rest retrieved from reference TRBV5-4 and TRBJ2-3, is ETGVTQSPTHLIKTRGQQVTLRCSSQSGHNTVSWYQQALGQGPQFIFQYYREEENGRGNFPPRFSGLQFPNYSSELNVNALELDDSALYLCATGGTSGRDYTDTQYFGPGTRLTVL.

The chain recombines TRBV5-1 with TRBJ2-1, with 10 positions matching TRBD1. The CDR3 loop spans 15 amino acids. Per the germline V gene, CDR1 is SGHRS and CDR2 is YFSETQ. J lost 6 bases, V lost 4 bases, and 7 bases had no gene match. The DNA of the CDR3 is TGCGCCAGCAGCCCGAGTGGACAGGGGGTCAATGAGCAGTTCTTC. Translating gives CASSPSGQGVNEQFF.

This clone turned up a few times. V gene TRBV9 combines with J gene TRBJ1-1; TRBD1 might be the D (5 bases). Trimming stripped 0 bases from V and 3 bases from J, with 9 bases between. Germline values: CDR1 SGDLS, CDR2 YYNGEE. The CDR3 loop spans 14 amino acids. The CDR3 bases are TGTGCCAGCAGCGTAGGGGGGGTGGACACTGAAGCTTTCTTT. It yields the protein CASSVGGVDTEAFF.

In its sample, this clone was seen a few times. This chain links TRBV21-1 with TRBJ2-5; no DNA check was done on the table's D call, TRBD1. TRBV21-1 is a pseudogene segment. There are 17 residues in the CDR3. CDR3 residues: CASSKGSDRGSKETQYF. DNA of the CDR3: TGTGCCAGCAGCAAAGGTTCCGACAGGGGGTCGAAAGAGACCCAGTACTTC.

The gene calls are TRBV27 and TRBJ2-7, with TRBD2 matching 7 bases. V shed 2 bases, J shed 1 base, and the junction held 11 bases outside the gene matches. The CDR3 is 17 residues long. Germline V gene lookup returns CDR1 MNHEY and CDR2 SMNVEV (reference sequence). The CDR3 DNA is TGTGCCAGCAGTTTAGGGGATATCCAGGGAGGGTCCTACGAGCAGTACTTC. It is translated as CASSLGDIQGGSYEQYF.

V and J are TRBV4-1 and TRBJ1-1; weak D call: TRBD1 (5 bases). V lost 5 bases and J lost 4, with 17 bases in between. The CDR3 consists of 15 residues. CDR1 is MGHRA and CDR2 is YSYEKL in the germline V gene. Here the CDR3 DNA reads TGCGCCAGCAGCTGGGACGGGGGGAGGGCCACTGAAGCTTTCTTT. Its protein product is CASSWDGGRATEAFF.

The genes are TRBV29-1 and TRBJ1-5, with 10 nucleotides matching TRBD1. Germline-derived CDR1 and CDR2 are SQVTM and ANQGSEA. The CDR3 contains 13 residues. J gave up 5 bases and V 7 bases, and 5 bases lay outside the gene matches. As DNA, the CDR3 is TGCAGCGCCGGACAGGGGGGAGATCAGCCCCAGCATTTT. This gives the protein CSAGQGGDQPQHF.

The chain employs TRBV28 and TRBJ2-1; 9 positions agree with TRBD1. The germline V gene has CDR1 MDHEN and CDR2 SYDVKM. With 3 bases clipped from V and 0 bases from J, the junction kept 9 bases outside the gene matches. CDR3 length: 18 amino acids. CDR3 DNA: TGTGCCAGCAGTTTGGGACAGGGTTTAAGGAACTCCTACAATGAGCAGTTCTTC. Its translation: CASSLGQGLRNSYNEQFF.

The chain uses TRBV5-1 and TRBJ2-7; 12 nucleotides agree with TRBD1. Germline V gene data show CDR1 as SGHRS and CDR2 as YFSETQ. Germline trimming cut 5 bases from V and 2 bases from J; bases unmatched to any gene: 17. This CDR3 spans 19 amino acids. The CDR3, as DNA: TGCGCCAGCAGGGTTACCGGGACAGGGGGCAACGGCGCTACCTACGAGCAGTACTTC. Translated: CASRVTGTGGNGATYEQYF.

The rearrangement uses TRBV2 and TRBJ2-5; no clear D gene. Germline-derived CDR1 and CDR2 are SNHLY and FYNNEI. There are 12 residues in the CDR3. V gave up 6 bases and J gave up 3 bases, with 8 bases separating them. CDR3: CASRELKETQYF. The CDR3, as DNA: TGTGCCAGCAGGGAACTAAAAGAGACCCAGTACTTC. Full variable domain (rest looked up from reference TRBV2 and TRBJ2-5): EPEVTQTPSHQVTQMGQEVILRCVPISNHLYFYWYRQILGQKVEFLVSFYNNEISEKSEIFDDQFSVERPDGSNFTLKIRSTKLEDSAMYFCASRELKETQYFGPGTRLLVL.

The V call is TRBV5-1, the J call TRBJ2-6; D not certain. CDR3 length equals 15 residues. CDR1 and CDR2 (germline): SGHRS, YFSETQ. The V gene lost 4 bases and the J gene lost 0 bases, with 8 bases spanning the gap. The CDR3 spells CASSMDSSGANVLTF. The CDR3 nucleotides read TGCGCCAGCAGCATGGATAGCTCTGGGGCCAACGTCCTGACTTTC.

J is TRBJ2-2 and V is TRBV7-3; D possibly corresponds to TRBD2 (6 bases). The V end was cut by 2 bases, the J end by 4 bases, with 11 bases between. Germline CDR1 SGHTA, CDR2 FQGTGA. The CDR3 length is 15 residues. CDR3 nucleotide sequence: TGTGCCAGCAGCTTATCCGGGGGAACCACCGGGGAGCTGTTTTTT. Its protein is CASSLSGGTTGELFF.

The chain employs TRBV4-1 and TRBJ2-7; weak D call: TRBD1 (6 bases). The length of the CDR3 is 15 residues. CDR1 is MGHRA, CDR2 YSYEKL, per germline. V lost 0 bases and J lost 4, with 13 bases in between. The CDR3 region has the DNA TGCGCCAGCAGCCAAGACGTGGGGGCCAGTTACGAGCAGTACTTC. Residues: CASSQDVGASYEQYF.

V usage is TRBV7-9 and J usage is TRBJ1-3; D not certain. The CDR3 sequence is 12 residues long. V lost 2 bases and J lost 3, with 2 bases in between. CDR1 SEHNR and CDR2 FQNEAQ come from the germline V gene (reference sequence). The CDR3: CASSLYGNTIYF. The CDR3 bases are TGTGCCAGCAGCTTATATGGAAACACCATATATTTT.

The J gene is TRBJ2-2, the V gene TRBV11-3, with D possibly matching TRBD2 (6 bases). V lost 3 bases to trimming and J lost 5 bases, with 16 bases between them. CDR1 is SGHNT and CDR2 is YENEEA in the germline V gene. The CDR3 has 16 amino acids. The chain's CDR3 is CASSLGGDPGTGELFF. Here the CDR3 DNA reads TGTGCCAGCAGCTTGGGCGGGGATCCCGGAACCGGGGAGCTGTTTTTT. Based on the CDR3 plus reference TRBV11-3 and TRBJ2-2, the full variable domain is EAGVVQSPRYKIIEKKQPVAFWCNPISGHNTLYWYLQNLGQGPELLIRYENEEAVDDSQLPKDRFSAERLKGVDSTLKIQPAELGDSAVYLCASSLGGDPGTGELFFGEGSRLTVL.

The CDR3, as DNA: TGTGCCGGGCCTCCGGAGGGCGGGGTTTACAATGAGCAGTTCTTC. It codes for CAGPPEGGVYNEQFF. The chain recombines TRBV2 with TRBJ2-1; weak D call: TRBD2 (6 bases). V gave up 11 bases and J gave up 4 bases, with 21 bases separating them. CDR1 is SNHLY and CDR2 is FYNNEI in the germline V gene. This CDR3 spans 15 amino acids.

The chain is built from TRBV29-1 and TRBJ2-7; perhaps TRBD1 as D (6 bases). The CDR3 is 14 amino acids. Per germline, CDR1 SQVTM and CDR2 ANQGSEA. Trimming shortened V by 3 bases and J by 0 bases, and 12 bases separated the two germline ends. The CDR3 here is CSVDLTGSSYEQYF. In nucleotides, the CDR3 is TGCAGCGTTGACCTGACAGGTAGCTCCTACGAGCAGTACTTC.

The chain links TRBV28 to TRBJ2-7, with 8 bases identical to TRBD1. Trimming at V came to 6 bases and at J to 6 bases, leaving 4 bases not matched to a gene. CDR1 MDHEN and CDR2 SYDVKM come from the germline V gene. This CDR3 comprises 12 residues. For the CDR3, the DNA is TGTGCCAGCAGCCGGGGACAGGCCGAGCAGTACTTC. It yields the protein CASSRGQAEQYF.

CDR3 protein: CASSLFRGMNTEAFF. In DNA, the CDR3 is TGTGCCAGCAGCTTGTTTCGGGGAATGAACACTGAAGCTTTCTTT. The gene calls are TRBV5-5 and TRBJ1-1; D remains ambiguous. The CDR3 totals 15 residues. Trimming pared 1 base from V and 0 bases from J, leaving 10 bases between. From germline, CDR1 is SGHKS and CDR2 YYEKEE (reference sequence).

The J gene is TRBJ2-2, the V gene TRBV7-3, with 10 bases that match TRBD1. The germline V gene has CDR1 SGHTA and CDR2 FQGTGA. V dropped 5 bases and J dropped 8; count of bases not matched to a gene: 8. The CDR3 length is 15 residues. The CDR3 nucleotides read TGTGCCAGCAGCATTGACAGGGGGCGCAGAGGGGAGCTGTTTTTT. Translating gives CASSIDRGRRGELFF.

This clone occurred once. This CDR3 is CASSPGGTGDLMSGYTF. In nucleotides, the CDR3 is TGTGCCAGTAGTCCCGGGGGGACAGGGGATTTAATGAGTGGCTACACCTTC. V is TRBV19 and J is TRBJ1-2, with 10 bases matching TRBD1. After removal of 5 bases from V and 7 bases from J, the junction contained 16 bases not matched to a gene. Germline V gene lookup returns CDR1 LNHDA and CDR2 SQIVND (reference sequence). This CDR3 contains 17 residues.

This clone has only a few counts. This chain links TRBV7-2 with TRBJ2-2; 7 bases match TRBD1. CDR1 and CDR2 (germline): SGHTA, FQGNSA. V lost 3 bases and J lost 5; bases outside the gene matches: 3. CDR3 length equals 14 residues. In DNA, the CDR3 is TGTGCCAGCAGCTTTAACAGGGGAACCGGGGAGCTGTTTTTT. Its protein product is CASSFNRGTGELFF.